The rows below give T cell receptor beta chains drawn from one sample of a study of beta chain features in type 1 diabetes. Measured with immunoSEQ multiplex PCR; TCRdb has only the in-frame clones, and not every one. The repertoire consists of about 28,000 clones, with about 61% occurring once and the leading ten covering around 2.4%. Sequencing used Tregs from blood. All receptors derive from a woman between 25 and 40 years old with type 1 diabetes. CDR3s include the opening cysteine and the closing phenylalanine or tryptophan. The D gene is left open where the match is weak. For some rows the clone size is stated as once, few or many, or as a class when expanded; others skip it.

clone_size,j_call,v_call,d_call,cdr3_nt,cdr3_aa
NA,TRBJ2-5,TRBV11-2,TRBD2,TGTGCCAGCAGCCCGCAACTAGCGGGAGAGGAGACCCAGTACTTC,CASSPQLAGEETQYF
NA,TRBJ2-5,TRBV7-3,TRBD1,TGTGCCAGCAGCAGACAGGGGCCAGAGACCCAGTACTTC,CASSRQGPETQYF
few,TRBJ2-1,TRBV13,TRBD2,TGTGCCAGCAGCTGGACTAGCGGGGAGTGGAATGAGCAGTTCTTC,CASSWTSGEWNEQFF
NA,TRBJ2-2,TRBV7-8,TRBD2,TGTGCCAGCAGCTTTGAGACTAGCGGGAGAATAGAGGGGGAGCTGTTTTTT,CASSFETSGRIEGELFF
once,TRBJ1-1,TRBV29-1,TRBD1,TGCAGCGTCGGACAGGGGGCCTTGAACACTGAAGCTTTCTTT,CSVGQGALNTEAFF
few,TRBJ1-6,TRBV6-6,NA,TGTGCCAGCAGCCTAAGACAGAGCCCCCTCCACTTT,CASSLRQSPLHF
NA,TRBJ2-2,TRBV10-3,TRBD1,TGTGCCATCAGTGGCCAGGACAGGGAAGGCACCGGGGAGCTGTTTTTT,CAISGQDREGTGELFF
NA,TRBJ2-1,TRBV11-2,TRBD2,TGTGCCAGCAGCCTCAAGACTAGCGCACATGTAAACAATGAGCAGTTCTTC,CASSLKTSAHVNNEQFF
few,TRBJ1-1,TRBV6-1,NA,TGTGCCACCCTATTAACACAGGGGAACACTGAAGCTTTCTTT,CATLLTQGNTEAFF
NA,TRBJ2-1,TRBV4-2,NA,TGTGCCAGCAGCCAAACAACTAGAAGTAACAATGAGCAGTTCTTC,CASSQTTRSNNEQFF
NA,TRBJ1-1,TRBV4-2,TRBD1,TGTGCCAGCAGCCACTCAGGGGGCGGCGGGACTGAAGCTTTCTTT,CASSHSGGGGTEAFF
NA,TRBJ2-1,TRBV5-1,TRBD2,TGCGCCAGCAGCTTGGAGGGGACTAGCGGCCCTTACAATGAGCAGTTCTTC,CASSLEGTSGPYNEQFF
NA,TRBJ2-3,TRBV19,NA,TGTGCCAGTAGTCGACGGGGAGATACGCAGTATTTT,CASSRRGDTQYF